The entry below gives a single T cell receptor (beta chain) sequence along with its context. The sample belongs to a study of blood T cell repertoires in COVID-19. Profiled with immunoSEQ multiplex PCR; TCRdb holds only in-frame clones, not every one. The table lists about 220,000 clones, about four fifths of them singletons. Per germline, CDR1 MNHEY and CDR2 SMNVEV (reference sequence). The CDR3 totals 13 residues. The V end was cut by 5 bases, the J end by 7 bases, with 14 bases between. This clonotype was obtained from a woman of 80 years or more with acute or convalescent COVID-19. The sequencing input was peripheral blood. The chain combines TRBV27 with TRBJ1-2; D might be TRBD1 (5 bases). The CDR3 is CASSKVGVGGYTF. In DNA form, the CDR3 reads TGTGCCAGCAGTAAAGTAGGGGTTGGTGGCTACACCTTC.